A single sample gave rise to the 16 T cell receptor beta chains below, sequenced in a study of blood T cell repertoires in COVID-19. Profiling relied on immunoSEQ multiplex PCR, and the TCRdb table lists in-frame clones only, not all of them. This sample has over 45,000 clones, with 70% to 90% found just once. Sequencing used peripheral blood. The source is a human donor in a cohort sampled during active COVID-19.

The chain combines TRBV21-1 with TRBJ2-7; the table's D call TRBD2 went unverified against the DNA. TRBV21-1 is a pseudogene locus. The CDR3 is 17 amino acids. Here the CDR3 reads CASSKALGREIVNEQYF. The CDR3 bases are TGTGCCAGCAGCAAAGCGCTTGGGCGGGAGATCGTGAACGAGCAGTACTTC.

This clone was counted between two and nine times. This chain joins TRBV6-2 or TRBV6-3 and TRBJ2-1; tentatively, D is TRBD1 (5 bases). The CDR3 sequence is 13 residues long. Per germline, CDR1 MNHEY and CDR2 SVGEGT. V gave up 5 bases and J gave up 4 bases, with 9 bases separating them. This CDR3 reads CASSLQVYNEQFF. CDR3 sequence (DNA): TGTGCCAGCAGTCTACAGGTTTACAATGAGCAGTTCTTC.

The chain links TRBV20-1 to TRBJ2-4, with 8 bases that match TRBD1. This CDR3 has 14 amino acids. With V trimmed by 3 bases and J by 8 bases, 9 bases remained unmatched. The V gene's germline CDR1 is DFQATT and CDR2 SNEGSKA (reference sequence). The CDR3 sequence: CSASPGQGYHIQYF. As DNA, the CDR3 is TGCAGTGCTAGTCCCGGACAGGGCTATCACATTCAGTACTTC.

V and J are TRBV7-3 and TRBJ2-2, with TRBD1 identical over 8 bases. Germline V lookup: CDR1 SGHTA, CDR2 FQGTGA. This CDR3 has 17 residues. Trimming at V came to 0 bases and at J to 3 bases, leaving 6 bases not matched to a gene. CDR3: CASSLTPDRVDTGELFF. The CDR3 region has the DNA TGTGCCAGCAGCTTAACGCCGGACAGGGTAGACACCGGGGAGCTGTTTTTT.

The chain combines TRBV5-1 with TRBJ1-4; a possible D gene is TRBD1 (6 bases). CDR3 length: 16 amino acids. V lost 4 bases and J lost 0, with 13 bases in between. CDR1 and CDR2 (germline): SGHRS, YFSETQ. This CDR3 reads CASSNRQDATNEKLFF. In DNA form, the CDR3 reads TGCGCCAGCAGCAATCGACAGGACGCAACTAATGAAAAACTGTTTTTT.

This clone has more than one count but fewer than ten. The chain has TRBV10-1 and TRBJ2-2; TRBD2 matches at 8 bases. Germline V gene lookup returns CDR1 WNHNN and CDR2 SYGVQD (reference sequence). V gave up 4 bases and J gave up 5 bases; unmatched junction bases: 3. The CDR3 extends over 14 amino acids. CDR3: CASSVSGATGELFF. CDR3 coding DNA: TGCGCCAGCAGTGTTAGCGGGGCGACCGGGGAGCTGTTTTTT.

This chain connects TRBV11-2 to TRBJ2-5; TRBD2 matches 14 bases. The length of the CDR3 is 17 residues. Germline V lookup: CDR1 SGHAT, CDR2 FQNNGV. Trimming cost V 2 bases and J 5 bases; bases outside gene matches: 7. CDR3 sequence reads: CASSLWGTSGSGETQYF. CDR3 sequence (DNA): TGTGCCAGCAGCTTATGGGGGACTAGCGGGAGCGGGGAGACCCAGTACTTC.

Relative to its sample, this clone is medium-sized. This chain joins TRBV4-1 and TRBJ1-2, with 7 bases fitting TRBD1. Germline V gene lookup returns CDR1 MGHRA and CDR2 YSYEKL. The trim removed 4 bases at V and 4 bases at J, leaving 12 bases unmatched. This CDR3 has 16 residues. CDR3 nucleotide sequence: TGCGCCAGCAGCCGGGATGCGGGACAGATCCCCTATGGCTACACCTTC. Protein product: CASSRDAGQIPYGYTF.

The chain carries TRBV5-6 and TRBJ1-2; no reliable D call. Germline V CDR1 and CDR2: SGHDT, YYEEEE. V lost 4 bases and J 3 bases, leaving 13 bases between the germline ends. The CDR3 length is 14 residues. In DNA, the CDR3 is TGTGCCAGCAGCGTGTTGGCAGTTGACTATGGCTACACCTTC. Protein: CASSVLAVDYGYTF.

This clone is a singleton in its sample. V usage is TRBV6-1 and J usage is TRBJ2-7, with D possibly TRBD2 on 6 matching bases. V lost 1 base to trimming and J lost 2 bases, with 12 bases between them. The CDR3 has 15 residues. From germline, CDR1 is MNHNS and CDR2 SASEGT. Here the CDR3 reads CASSEGLAQAYEQYF. The CDR3 DNA sequence: TGTGCCAGCAGTGAAGGGCTAGCGCAAGCCTACGAGCAGTACTTC.

The chain has TRBV7-2 and TRBJ1-1; possibly TRBD1 for D (5 bases). V was clipped by 6 bases and J by 13 bases, with 21 bases between them. There are 13 residues in the CDR3. Germline lookup yields CDR1 SGHTA and CDR2 FQGNSA. CDR3 residues: CASSLQGEGHGFF. In DNA, the CDR3 is TGTGCCAGCAGTCTCCAAGGGGAGGGTCACGGTTTCTTT.

The chain employs TRBV5-8 and TRBJ2-1, with D possibly TRBD2 on 7 matching bases. With 4 bases removed from V and 6 bases from J, the gap between germline ends came to 20 bases. This CDR3 region has 16 residues. Germline CDR1 is SGHTS and CDR2 is YDEGEE. The CDR3 nucleotides read TGTGCCAGCAGCAACGCTTTTGTGGGAGGGGGCAATGAGCAGTTCTTC. Translated, it gives CASSNAFVGGGNEQFF.

The rearrangement uses TRBV3-1 (or the pseudogene TRBV3-2) and TRBJ2-1; weak D call: TRBD2 (6 bases). V lost 0 bases and J 9 bases, leaving 9 bases between the germline ends. The germline gives CDR1 LGHDT, CDR2 YNNKEL (reference sequence). The CDR3 loop spans 13 amino acids. The CDR3 DNA is TGTGCCAGCAGCCAAGATCGGGGGAGTGAGCAGTTCTTC. Protein: CASSQDRGSEQFF.

The V call is TRBV19, the J call TRBJ1-5; 9 positions agree with TRBD1. The V and J ends lost 2 bases and 6 bases, in that order; junction bases with no gene match: 5. The CDR3 has 15 amino acids. Germline-derived CDR1 and CDR2 are LNHDA and SQIVND (reference sequence). CDR3 region: CASSIRQGETQPQHF. Here the CDR3 DNA reads TGTGCCAGTAGTATACGACAGGGGGAGACTCAGCCCCAGCATTTT.

The chain couples TRBV5-1 to TRBJ1-6; no clear D. CDR1 is SGHRS and CDR2 is YFSETQ in the germline V gene. V was trimmed by 4 bases and J by 8 bases, leaving 16 bases between them. CDR3 size: 15 residues. In DNA, the CDR3 is TGCGCCAGCAGCCCCGAGGGAGGCCGGGATTCACCCCTCCACTTT. Protein sequence: CASSPEGGRDSPLHF.

The V call is TRBV6-6, the J call TRBJ1-3; D ambiguous. Per the germline V gene, CDR1 is MNHNY and CDR2 is SVGAGI (reference sequence). This CDR3 has 14 residues. The V end was cut by 2 bases, the J end by 5 bases, with 10 bases between. Here the CDR3 reads CASSYTTRRNTIYF. The CDR3 DNA sequence: TGTGCCAGCAGTTACACGACACGACGAAACACCATATATTTT.